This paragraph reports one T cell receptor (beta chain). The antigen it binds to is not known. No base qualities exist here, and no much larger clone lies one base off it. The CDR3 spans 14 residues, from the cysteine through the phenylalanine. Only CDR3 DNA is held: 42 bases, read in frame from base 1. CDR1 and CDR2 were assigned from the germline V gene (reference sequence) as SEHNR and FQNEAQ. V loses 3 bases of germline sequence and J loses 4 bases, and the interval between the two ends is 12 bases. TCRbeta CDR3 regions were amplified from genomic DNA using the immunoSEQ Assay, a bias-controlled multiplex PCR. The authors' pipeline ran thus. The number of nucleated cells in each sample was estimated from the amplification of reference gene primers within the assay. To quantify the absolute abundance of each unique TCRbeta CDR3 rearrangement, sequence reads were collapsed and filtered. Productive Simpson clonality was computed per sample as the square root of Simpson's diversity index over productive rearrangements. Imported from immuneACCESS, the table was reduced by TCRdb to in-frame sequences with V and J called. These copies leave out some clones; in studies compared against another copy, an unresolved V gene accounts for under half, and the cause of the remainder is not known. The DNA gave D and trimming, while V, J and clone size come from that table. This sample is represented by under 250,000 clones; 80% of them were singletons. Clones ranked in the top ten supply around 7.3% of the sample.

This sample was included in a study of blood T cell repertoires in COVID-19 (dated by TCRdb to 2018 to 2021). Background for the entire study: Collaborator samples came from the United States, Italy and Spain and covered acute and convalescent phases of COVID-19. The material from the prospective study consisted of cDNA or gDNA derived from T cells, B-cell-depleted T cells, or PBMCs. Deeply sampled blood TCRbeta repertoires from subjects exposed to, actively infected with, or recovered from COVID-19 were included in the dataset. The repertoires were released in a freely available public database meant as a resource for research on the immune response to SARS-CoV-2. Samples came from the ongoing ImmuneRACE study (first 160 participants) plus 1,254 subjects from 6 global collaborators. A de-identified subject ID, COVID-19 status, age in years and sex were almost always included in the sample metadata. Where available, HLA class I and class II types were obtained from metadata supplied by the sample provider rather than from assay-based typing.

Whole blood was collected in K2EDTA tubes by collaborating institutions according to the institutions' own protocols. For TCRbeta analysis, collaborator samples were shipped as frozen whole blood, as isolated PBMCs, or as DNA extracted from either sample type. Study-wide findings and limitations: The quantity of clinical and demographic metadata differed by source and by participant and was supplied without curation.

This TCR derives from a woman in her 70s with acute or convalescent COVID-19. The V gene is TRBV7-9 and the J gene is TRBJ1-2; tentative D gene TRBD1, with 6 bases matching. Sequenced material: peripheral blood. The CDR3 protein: CASSLSGQFYGYTF. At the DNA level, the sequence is TGTGCCAGCAGCTTGTCAGGACAGTTCTATGGCTACACCTTC. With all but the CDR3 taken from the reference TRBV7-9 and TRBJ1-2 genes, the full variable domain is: DTGVSQNPRHKITKRGQNVTFRCDPISEHNRLYWYRQTLGQGPEFLTYFQNEAQLEKSRLLSDRFSAERPKGSFSTLEIQRTEQGDSAMYLCASSLSGQFYGYTFGSGTRLTVV.